This passage covers 28 T cell receptor beta chains from one sample sequenced in a study of cytotoxic CD8 clonotypes in ibrutinib-treated CLL. The repertoire was sequenced with immunoSEQ multiplex PCR; TCRdb's copy has only in-frame clones and lacks some. The data contain tens of thousands of clones, around 83% of them singletons. This sample comprised PBMCs, obtained before ibrutinib treatment. These receptors originate from a human donor with chronic lymphocytic leukemia.

This rearrangement joins TRBV13 to TRBJ1-1, with D possibly matching TRBD1 (5 bases). Germline loops: CDR1 PRHDT, CDR2 FYEKMQ (reference sequence). This CDR3 spans 13 amino acids. Between the trimmed V and J ends, which lost 5 bases and 4 bases, there was a span of 11 bases. The CDR3: CASSRSGITEAFF. The CDR3 coding sequence is TGTGCCAGCAGCCGGTCAGGGATCACTGAAGCTTTCTTT. The entire variable domain, with the rest obtained from reference TRBV13 and TRBJ1-1, is as follows: AAGVIQSPRHLIKEKRETATLKCYPIPRHDTVYWYQQGPGQDPQFLISFYEKMQSDKGSIPDRFSAQQFSDYHSELNMSSLELGDSALYFCASSRSGITEAFFGQGTRLTVV.

The chain employs TRBV29-1 and TRBJ2-5; 13 bases map to TRBD2. The CDR3 extends over 19 amino acids. Germline CDR1 reads SQVTM; CDR2 reads ANQGSEA. Trimming at V came to 2 bases and at J to 5 bases, leaving 17 bases not matched to a gene. The CDR3 spells CSVEPCCSVLAGGEETQYF. In DNA, the CDR3 is TGCAGCGTTGAACCATGTTGTTCCGTACTAGCGGGAGGGGAGGAGACCCAGTACTTC.

The rearrangement joins TRBV9 to TRBJ2-2, with 12 bases lining up with TRBD2. J lost 8 bases, V lost 4 bases, and 9 bases had no gene match. This CDR3 region has 16 residues. Per germline, CDR1 SGDLS and CDR2 YYNGEE. CDR3 coding DNA: TGTGCCAGCAGCCCCAGGACTAGCGGGATCCCTGGGGAGCTGTTTTTT. Translation: CASSPRTSGIPGELFF.

The gene calls are TRBV9 and TRBJ2-5, with 7 bases matching TRBD1. This CDR3 region has 14 residues. J gave up 5 bases and V 3 bases, and 7 bases lay outside the gene matches. Per germline, CDR1 SGDLS and CDR2 YYNGEE. DNA for the CDR3: TGTGCCAGCAGCGCGAGGGGGCTTCGGGAGACCCAGTACTTC. Translation: CASSARGLRETQYF.

The chain is built from TRBV18 and TRBJ2-3; TRBD2 matches at 7 bases. V lost 6 bases, J lost 1 base, and 10 bases stayed unmatched. This CDR3 has 16 residues. Germline assignment: CDR1 KGHSH and CDR2 LQKENI. The CDR3 DNA reads TGTGCCAGCTCGAGAGGGGTAGCGGGTGGCACAGATACGCAGTATTTT. As protein: CASSRGVAGGTDTQYF.

This sequence joins TRBV7-2 and TRBJ2-1; D ambiguous. Deletions cut 1 base from V and 8 bases from J, with 9 bases between. CDR1 is SGHTA and CDR2 is FQGNSA in the germline V gene. The CDR3 is 13 amino acids. The CDR3 spells CASSLVPFDEQFF. CDR3 nucleotides: TGTGCCAGCAGCTTAGTTCCCTTCGATGAGCAGTTCTTC.

The V gene is TRBV7-9, the J gene TRBJ1-1, with TRBD1 matching over 8 bases. CDR1 SEHNR and CDR2 FQNEAQ come from the germline V gene (reference sequence). J lost 3 bases, V lost 6 bases, and 12 bases had no gene match. This CDR3 is 16 amino acids long. Here the CDR3 reads CASSSPPDRVDTEAFF. In DNA, the CDR3 is TGTGCCAGCAGTTCACCTCCGGACAGGGTGGACACTGAAGCTTTCTTT.

The chain combines TRBV4-1 with TRBJ2-5; tentative D call: TRBD1 (5 bases). The CDR3 covers 16 residues. Trimming pared 0 bases from V and 1 base from J, leaving 12 bases between. Germline-derived CDR1 and CDR2 are MGHRA and YSYEKL. The CDR3, as DNA: TGCGCCAGCAGCCAAGAGGGTTACAGGCCCCAAGAGACCCAGTACTTC. It is translated as CASSQEGYRPQETQYF.

The rearrangement links TRBV6-1 to TRBJ2-7, with 10 nucleotides matching TRBD2. This CDR3 is built from 17 residues. The V segment lost 4 bases and the J segment 6 bases; nucleotides outside the gene matches: 15. Germline values: CDR1 MNHNS, CDR2 SASEGT. The DNA of the CDR3 is TGTGCCAGCAGTGGGGGGGTGGCTAGCGGGAGTGCGTCCGAGCAGTACTTC. It encodes CASSGGVASGSASEQYF.

The gene calls are TRBV19 and TRBJ2-7, with TRBD2 as a possible D gene (6 bases). CDR3 length equals 13 residues. Germline V gene lookup returns CDR1 LNHDA and CDR2 SQIVND (reference sequence). Trimming took 5 bases from V and 5 from J, leaving 13 bases between them. CDR3 nucleotides: TGTGCCAGTAGTCCCGGAGGAGGGAACGAGCAGTACTTC. Translation gives CASSPGGGNEQYF.

The chain's CDR3 is CASSSAGDTEAFF. As DNA, the CDR3 is TGTGCCAGCTCCTCGGCGGGAGACACTGAAGCTTTCTTT. The chain couples TRBV18 to TRBJ1-1; D unclear. V lost 6 bases, J lost 3 bases, and 11 bases lay in between. CDR3 length: 13 residues. Germline loops: CDR1 KGHSH, CDR2 LQKENI.

V usage is TRBV11-3 and J usage is TRBJ1-2; unclear D gene. CDR1 SGHNT and CDR2 YENEEA come from the germline V gene. This CDR3 is 12 amino acids long. V lost 5 bases to trimming and J lost 8 bases, with 12 bases between them. CDR3: CASSVGEEGYTF. The CDR3 bases are TGTGCCAGCAGCGTCGGTGAGGAGGGCTACACCTTC.

This chain connects TRBV4-1 to TRBJ1-1; a possible D gene is TRBD1 (5 bases). The CDR3 runs to 15 residues. V was trimmed by 0 bases and J by 2 bases, leaving 10 bases between them. The germline gives CDR1 MGHRA, CDR2 YSYEKL. CDR3: CASSQDWGVNTEAFF. CDR3 DNA: TGCGCCAGCAGCCAAGATTGGGGCGTTAACACTGAAGCTTTCTTT.

The chain couples TRBV18 to TRBJ2-1; possibly TRBD1 for D (5 bases). V lost 4 bases to trimming and J lost 2 bases, with 15 bases between them. This CDR3 is built from 16 residues. Germline V gene lookup returns CDR1 KGHSH and CDR2 LQKENI. The CDR3 loop reads CASSRSGFGAYNEQFF. As DNA, the CDR3 is TGTGCCAGCTCACGATCAGGGTTTGGCGCCTACAATGAGCAGTTCTTC.

A single count supports this clone. The J gene is TRBJ2-7, the V gene TRBV4-1, with D uncertain. Trimming removed 2 bases at V and 4 bases at J, with 15 bases between. The CDR3 totals 15 residues. Looked up from germline, CDR1 is MGHRA and CDR2 is YSYEKL. The CDR3 protein is CASSQLFVRKYEQYF. CDR3 DNA sequence: TGCGCCAGCAGCCAATTGTTTGTCCGAAAGTACGAGCAGTACTTC.

The gene calls are TRBV5-4 and TRBJ2-7; TRBD1 agrees at 9 bases. CDR3 size: 16 residues. The trim removed 0 bases at V and 2 bases at J, leaving 6 bases unmatched. Germline CDR1 and CDR2: SGHNT and YYREEE (reference sequence). CDR3 DNA sequence: TGTGCCAGCAGCTTGGGGACAGGGGTCCCGACCTACGAGCAGTACTTC. Amino acids: CASSLGTGVPTYEQYF.

The V gene is TRBV19, the J gene TRBJ2-6; the D gene is possibly TRBD2 (6 bases). Germline-derived CDR1 and CDR2 are LNHDA and SQIVND (reference sequence). CDR3 size: 16 residues. V lost 2 bases and J lost 2, with 10 bases in between. CDR3 loop: CASSITREAGANVLTF. CDR3 in DNA: TGTGCCAGTAGTATAACCAGGGAGGCTGGGGCCAACGTCCTGACTTTC.

The CDR3 loop is CASSLIGRASGKNEQFF. CDR3 DNA sequence: TGTGCCAGCAGTTTAATCGGGAGGGCTAGCGGGAAGAATGAGCAGTTCTTC. The chain uses TRBV28 and TRBJ2-1; TRBD2 matches 9 bases. V lost 2 bases, J lost 7 bases, and 12 bases stayed unmatched. The CDR3 contains 17 residues. Germline V lookup: CDR1 MDHEN, CDR2 SYDVKM.

V is TRBV14 and J is TRBJ2-5; D is unresolved. With 1 base removed from V and 2 bases from J, the gap between germline ends came to 5 bases. Per the germline V gene, CDR1 is SGHDN and CDR2 is FVKESK. The CDR3 runs to 13 residues. The CDR3 sequence: CASSQVYQETQYF. As DNA, the CDR3 is TGTGCCAGCAGCCAAGTATATCAAGAGACCCAGTACTTC.

This clone was observed once. V is TRBV9 and J is TRBJ2-2; 7 nucleotides align to TRBD2. The germline CDR1 and CDR2 sequences are SGDLS and YYNGEE. J was trimmed by 6 bases and V by 4 bases; bases with no gene match: 18. The CDR3 spans 18 residues. The CDR3 nucleotides are TGTGCCAGCAGCATCTCTCTAGCGGAGCGATTCCGTCCCGGGGAGCTGTTTTTT. It specifies CASSISLAERFRPGELFF.

V and J are TRBV7-3 and TRBJ2-2; 9 bases align to TRBD1. V dropped 5 bases and J dropped 4; count of bases not matched to a gene: 14. Germline V gene lookup returns CDR1 SGHTA and CDR2 FQGTGA. This CDR3 has 18 amino acids. The CDR3 sequence is CASSLTAGTGRFTGELFF. Here the CDR3 DNA reads TGTGCCAGCAGCCTCACCGCCGGGACAGGGCGTTTCACCGGGGAGCTGTTTTTT.

In its sample, this clone was seen once. The chain recombines TRBV29-1 with TRBJ1-4; D is unresolved. Germline assignment: CDR1 SQVTM and CDR2 ANQGSEA. The CDR3 is 14 residues long. V lost 5 bases to trimming and J lost 0 bases, with 10 bases between them. The CDR3 here is CSVSSDATNEKLFF. In DNA, the CDR3 is TGCAGCGTTTCTTCCGACGCAACTAATGAAAAACTGTTTTTT.

The chain couples TRBV4-2 to TRBJ1-2; no definite D call. Germline CDR1 and CDR2: LGHNA and YNFKEQ. CDR3 length: 16 residues. Between the trimmed V and J ends, which lost 4 bases and 6 bases, there was a span of 21 bases. The CDR3 here is CASSPPVGKWNNGYTF. The CDR3 DNA reads TGTGCCAGCAGCCCCCCCGTGGGAAAGTGGAACAATGGCTACACCTTC.

The V gene is TRBV19, the J gene TRBJ2-5; 10 nucleotides agree with TRBD1. The germline V gene encodes CDR1 LNHDA and CDR2 SQIVND (reference sequence). The CDR3 runs to 15 residues. Trimming took 6 bases from V and 5 from J; bases not matched to a gene: 9. Here the CDR3 reads CASRPRWTGGETQYF. CDR3 coding DNA: TGTGCCAGTAGGCCCCGTTGGACAGGGGGGGAGACCCAGTACTTC.

The V gene is TRBV7-2, the J gene TRBJ2-3; D call uncertain. The CDR3 has 13 residues. The germline V gene has CDR1 SGHTA and CDR2 FQGNSA. V dropped 5 bases and J dropped 6 bases, with 12 bases sitting between them. In DNA, the CDR3 is TGTGCCAGCAGCCTTGGCGTTGTCGATACGCAGTATTTT. This encodes CASSLGVVDTQYF. The variable domain in full, completed from reference TRBV7-2 and TRBJ2-3, reads GAGVSQSPSNKVTEKGKDVELRCDPISGHTALYWYRQSLGQGLEFLIYFQGNSAPDKSGLPSDRFSAERTGGSVSTLTIQRTQQEDSAVYLCASSLGVVDTQYFGPGTRLTVL.

The chain couples TRBV6-1 to TRBJ2-7; 7 bases are a match to TRBD1. This CDR3 comprises 14 residues. V trimming: 9 bases; J trimming: 5 bases; junction bases outside the gene matches: 13. Germline CDR1 and CDR2: MNHNS and SASEGT. The DNA for the CDR3 is TGTGCCAGTAGCCGGGACAGACTCGGGCACGAGCAGTACTTC. The encoded protein is CASSRDRLGHEQYF.

V gene TRBV6-1 combines with J gene TRBJ2-3, with 11 positions matching TRBD2. This CDR3 contains 18 residues. The trim removed 0 bases at V and 4 bases at J, leaving 9 bases unmatched. The germline V gene has CDR1 MNHNS and CDR2 SASEGT. The CDR3 here is CASSEAGIAGGRADTQYF. The CDR3 region has the DNA TGTGCCAGCAGTGAAGCTGGGATAGCGGGAGGGCGGGCAGATACGCAGTATTTT.

The V call is TRBV6-5, the J call TRBJ1-2, with D perhaps matching TRBD1 (6 bases). The CDR3 loop spans 16 amino acids. CDR1 is MNHEY and CDR2 is SVGAGI in the germline V gene. Trimming removed 4 bases at V and 4 bases at J, with 19 bases between. Here the CDR3 reads CASSSNSQGQGYGYTF. In DNA, the CDR3 is TGTGCCAGCAGTTCCAACTCGCAGGGGCAAGGCTATGGCTACACCTTC.